Each of the 29 T cell receptor beta chains below was sequenced from the same sample in a study of T cells in Graves' hyperthyroidism and ophthalmopathy. RNA transcripts provided the source from which TCR beta CDR3 regions were amplified. A set of HTBI primers served as the primers for a first-round RT-PCR of the TCR CDR3. TCRdb reanalysed the multiplex PCR reads using MiXCR and keeps one entry per CDR3 protein. This sample has around 700,000 distinct CDR3 sequences, with approximately 18% found just once. Input material: blood. The origin of the receptors is a woman in her forties or fifties with Graves' hyperthyroidism that later progressed to Graves' ophthalmopathy.

This clonotype was observed at least ten times. V usage is TRBV3-1 and J usage is TRBJ1-1; TRBD1 agrees at 8 bases. The CDR3 contains 15 residues. Germline CDR1 reads LGHDT; CDR2 reads YNNKEL (reference sequence). J lost 5 bases, V lost 0 bases, and 5 bases had no gene match. As DNA, the CDR3 is TGTGCCAGCAGCCAAGATCTCACAGGGGGAACTGAAGCTTTCTTT. The encoded protein is CASSQDLTGGTEAFF.

The chain links TRBV29-1 to TRBJ1-1; 9 nucleotides line up with TRBD1. V lost 3 bases to trimming and J lost 4 bases; unmatched junction nucleotides: 9. Germline values: CDR1 SQVTM, CDR2 ANQGSEA. The CDR3 loop spans 15 amino acids. The CDR3 spells CSVEKRGQGGTEAFF. The DNA of the CDR3 is TGCAGCGTTGAGAAGAGGGGACAGGGTGGCACTGAAGCTTTCTTT. Together with reference TRBV29-1 and TRBJ1-1, the CDR3 gives the full variable domain: SAVISQKPSRDICQRGTSLTIQCQVDSQVTMMFWYRQQPGQSLTLIATANQGSEATYESGFVIDKFPISRPNLTFSTLTVSNMSPEDSSIYLCSVEKRGQGGTEAFFGQGTRLTVV.

V and J are TRBV7-9 and TRBJ2-5; 7 bases agree with TRBD1. V shed 9 bases, J shed 7 bases, and the junction held 11 bases outside the gene matches. CDR1 and CDR2 from the germline V gene are SEHNR and FQNEAQ (reference sequence). This CDR3 region has 13 residues. CDR3 in amino acids: CASGDSLEGTQYF. The CDR3, as DNA: TGTGCCAGTGGGGACAGTCTCGAAGGGACCCAGTACTTC.

The genes are TRBV10-3 and TRBJ1-2; D perhaps matches TRBD1 (5 bases). CDR1 ENHRY and CDR2 SYGVKD come from the germline V gene. The length of the CDR3 is 15 residues. Trimming took 2 bases from V and 5 from J, leaving 15 bases between them. The DNA for the CDR3 is TGTGCCATCAGTGAGGCCAAGGGGTCTCCTTATGGCTACACCTTC. It translates to CAISEAKGSPYGYTF.

This clonotype occurred many times. V gene TRBV2 combines with J gene TRBJ1-5, with 9 bases that match TRBD1. The CDR3 extends over 15 amino acids. Trimming removed 4 bases from V and 5 bases from J; junction bases left unmatched: 6. Looked up from germline, CDR1 is SNHLY and CDR2 is FYNNEI. The CDR3 sequence is CASSVDRGLYQPQHF. CDR3 DNA: TGTGCCAGCAGTGTAGACAGGGGGTTGTATCAGCCCCAGCATTTT.

This clonotype was seen at least ten times. The chain carries TRBV7-8 and TRBJ2-7, with D tentatively TRBD1 or TRBD2 (5 bases each). CDR3 length: 15 residues. Trimming pared 4 bases from V and 2 bases from J, leaving 15 bases between. Germline-derived CDR1 and CDR2 are SGHVS and FQNEAQ. The CDR3 loop is CASSSARDRTYEQYF. DNA for the CDR3: TGTGCCAGCAGCTCAGCACGGGACCGAACCTACGAGCAGTACTTC.

This clonotype has a count of ten or more. The rearrangement uses TRBV3-1 and TRBJ2-7; D uncertain. Germline V lookup: CDR1 LGHDT, CDR2 YNNKEL (reference sequence). The V end lost 0 bases, the J end lost 7 bases, and 10 bases lay between the germline ends. The CDR3 covers 13 residues. CDR3: CASSQDGIGEQYF. In DNA, the CDR3 is TGTGCCAGCAGCCAAGATGGAATCGGGGAGCAGTACTTC.

This clonotype was seen many times. CDR3 nucleotides: TGCGCCAGCAGCTTGCAGGGCCGCTATGGCTACACCTTC. Its translation is CASSLQGRYGYTF. This chain uses TRBV5-1 with TRBJ1-2; D may be TRBD1 (5 bases). The CDR3 sequence is 13 residues long. Germline values: CDR1 SGHRS, CDR2 YFSETQ. The V end lost 1 base, the J end lost 4 bases, and 8 bases lay between the germline ends. The full variable domain, completed using reference TRBV5-1 and TRBJ1-2, is KAGVTQTPRYLIKTRGQQVTLSCSPISGHRSVSWYQQTPGQGLQFLFEYFSETQRNKGNFPGRFSGRQFSNSRSEMNVSTLELGDSALYLCASSLQGRYGYTFGSGTRLTVV.

Many counts were recorded for this clonotype. The J gene is TRBJ1-4, the V gene TRBV6-1; tentative D call: TRBD1 (5 bases). The V gene's germline CDR1 is MNHNS and CDR2 SASEGT. The CDR3 has 14 residues. The ends were cut back, 5 bases at V and 5 bases at J, with 12 bases in the middle. The CDR3 here is CASSSWDVNEKLFF. The CDR3 coding sequence is TGTGCCAGCAGTTCCTGGGACGTAAATGAAAAACTGTTTTTT.

This clonotype was found a few times. CDR3 loop: CASSVSPVVGTQYF. CDR3 nucleotides: TGTGCCAGCAGCGTCAGCCCCGTCGTTGGGACCCAGTACTTC. The rearrangement joins TRBV9 to TRBJ2-5; D gene ambiguous. This CDR3 is built from 14 residues. CDR1 is SGDLS and CDR2 is YYNGEE in the germline V gene. Trimming took 2 bases from V and 7 from J, leaving 15 bases between them.

The rearrangement joins TRBV3-1 to TRBJ2-3, with D hard to call. Germline CDR1 reads LGHDT; CDR2 reads YNNKEL (reference sequence). Trimming shortened V by 3 bases and J by 6 bases, and 7 bases separated the two germline ends. This CDR3 spans 12 amino acids. This chain's CDR3 is CASSHLRDTQYF. CDR3 coding DNA: TGTGCCAGCAGCCATCTGAGGGATACGCAGTATTTT.

This clonotype has just a few counts. In DNA, the CDR3 is TGTGCCAGCAGTGCCACCCGACAGGACAGGGGAGATACGCAGTATTTT. Translating it yields CASSATRQDRGDTQYF. V gene TRBV28 combines with J gene TRBJ2-3, with 9 positions matching TRBD1. The CDR3 has 16 amino acids. From germline, CDR1 is MDHEN and CDR2 SYDVKM. The ends lost 5 bases at V and 5 bases at J; junction bases unmatched: 11.

In its sample, this clonotype was seen many times. The V call is TRBV18, the J call TRBJ2-3, with D possibly TRBD1 on 6 matching bases. Trimming left V 3 bases short and J 4 bases short, with 17 bases between. Germline V gene sequence: CDR1 KGHSH, CDR2 LQKENI. The CDR3 is made up of 16 amino acids. CDR3 sequence reads: CASSPSRIQGPDTQYF. The CDR3 coding sequence is TGTGCCAGCTCACCGAGCAGAATACAGGGTCCAGATACGCAGTATTTT.

This clonotype was seen at least ten times. The V call is TRBV7-6, the J call TRBJ2-7; D is unresolved. V was shortened by 3 bases and J by 2 bases, with 14 bases between the two germline ends. The germline V gene encodes CDR1 SGHVS and CDR2 FNYEAQ. The CDR3 spans 15 residues. Here the CDR3 DNA reads TGTGCCAGCAGCTTTTCCCATGGCAAAACCTACGAGCAGTACTTC. It translates to CASSFSHGKTYEQYF.

At least ten counts were recorded for this clonotype. V usage is TRBV7-8 and J usage is TRBJ2-1; D unresolved. Trimming took 1 base from V and 4 from J, leaving 8 bases between them. The V gene's germline CDR1 is SGHVS and CDR2 FQNEAQ. CDR3 length: 14 residues. CDR3 nucleotides: TGTGCCAGCAGCTTAGATATCGGTTACAATGAGCAGTTCTTC. Its translation is CASSLDIGYNEQFF. Filled out from reference TRBV7-8 and TRBJ2-1, the complete variable domain reads GAGVSQSPRYKVAKRGQDVALRCDPISGHVSLFWYQQALGQGPEFLTYFQNEAQLDKSGLPSDRFFAERPEGSVSTLKIQRTQQEDSAVYLCASSLDIGYNEQFFGPGTRLTVL.

This clonotype was counted many times. The rearrangement joins TRBV20-1 to TRBJ2-1, with D possibly called TRBD1 or TRBD2 (5 bases each). Germline V CDR1 and CDR2: DFQATT, SNEGSKA (reference sequence). This CDR3 comprises 12 residues. Trimming left V 2 bases short and J 8 bases short, with 10 bases between. The DNA of the CDR3 is TGCAGTGCTAGATATATGGGGGATGAGCAGTTCTTC. Protein: CSARYMGDEQFF.

The V gene is TRBV19, the J gene TRBJ1-1; D is ambiguous. Germline loops: CDR1 LNHDA, CDR2 SQIVND (reference sequence). V lost 0 bases and J lost 6, with 8 bases in between. The CDR3 is made up of 13 amino acids. The CDR3 is CASSIEIAAEAFF. The CDR3, as DNA: TGTGCCAGTAGTATAGAGATCGCCGCTGAAGCTTTCTTT.

This clonotype was recorded many times. V and J are TRBV20-1 and TRBJ1-1, with a weak D call TRBD1 (5 bases). Looked up from germline, CDR1 is DFQATT and CDR2 is SNEGSKA (reference sequence). The CDR3 is 15 residues long. The ends were cut back, 3 bases at V and 0 bases at J, with 14 bases in the middle. CDR3 region: CSASRMTDMNTEAFF. CDR3 nucleotide sequence: TGCAGTGCTAGTCGTATGACAGACATGAACACTGAAGCTTTCTTT.

Only a few counts were recorded for this clonotype. This rearrangement joins TRBV9 to TRBJ2-3, with 11 positions matching TRBD2. Per germline, CDR1 SGDLS and CDR2 YYNGEE. Trimming cost V 3 bases and J 0 bases; bases outside gene matches: 3. There are 16 residues in the CDR3. The CDR3 protein is CASSEGLAASTDTQYF. CDR3 coding DNA: TGTGCCAGCAGCGAGGGACTAGCGGCTAGCACAGATACGCAGTATTTT.

This clonotype showed up many times. This sequence joins TRBV3-1 and TRBJ2-7; no clear D. V dropped 0 bases and J dropped 6 bases, with 15 bases sitting between them. The CDR3 is made up of 15 amino acids. The germline CDR1 and CDR2 sequences are LGHDT and YNNKEL (reference sequence). The DNA for the CDR3 is TGTGCCAGCAGCCAAGATCTCAGTGCTCAAGGCGAGCAGTACTTC. Its translation is CASSQDLSAQGEQYF.

At least ten counts were recorded for this clonotype. The gene calls are TRBV20-1 and TRBJ1-6; D gene unclear. Deletions cut 0 bases from V and 7 bases from J, with 10 bases between. The CDR3 length is 14 residues. Per the germline V gene, CDR1 is DFQATT and CDR2 is SNEGSKA (reference sequence). CDR3 sequence (DNA): TGCAGTGCTAGAGATTCCGGCAGAAATTCACCCCTCCACTTT. Encoded protein: CSARDSGRNSPLHF.

The gene calls are TRBV6-1 and TRBJ1-2; D remains ambiguous. Germline V CDR1 and CDR2: MNHNS, SASEGT. This CDR3 has 14 amino acids. Trimming removed 1 base from V and 5 bases from J, with 11 bases in between. The CDR3 reads CASSEEYRTYGYTF. DNA of the CDR3: TGTGCCAGCAGTGAAGAGTACAGAACATATGGCTACACCTTC.

The chain is built from TRBV6-1 and TRBJ1-3; D is ambiguous. Germline V gene sequence: CDR1 MNHNS, CDR2 SASEGT. With 3 bases removed from V and 2 bases from J, the gap between germline ends came to 2 bases. The CDR3 is 12 residues long. The CDR3 nucleotides are TGTGCCAGCAGTGATGCTGGAAACACCATATATTTT. Protein sequence: CASSDAGNTIYF.

This clonotype was counted a few times. The chain employs TRBV13 and TRBJ2-2; the match to TRBD1 covers 7 bases. Germline CDR1 PRHDT, CDR2 FYEKMQ (reference sequence). The CDR3 has 15 amino acids. V was clipped by 3 bases and J by 5 bases; unmatched bases: 6. Here the CDR3 reads CASSLRTGKTGELFF. CDR3 sequence (DNA): TGTGCCAGCAGCTTGAGGACAGGAAAGACCGGGGAGCTGTTTTTT.

This clonotype occurred many times. V usage is TRBV30 and J usage is TRBJ1-5; D is undetermined. Germline V gene sequence: CDR1 GTSNPN, CDR2 SVGIG (reference sequence). With 5 bases removed from V and 0 bases from J, the gap between germline ends came to 8 bases. The CDR3 sequence is 13 residues long. CDR3 loop: CAWEKYSNQPQHF. The CDR3 DNA sequence: TGTGCCTGGGAAAAGTATAGCAATCAGCCCCAGCATTTT.

V is TRBV5-5 and J is TRBJ1-4; 9 bases match TRBD1. This CDR3 has 14 residues. The germline gives CDR1 SGHKS, CDR2 YYEKEE (reference sequence). The V segment lost 5 bases and the J segment 7 bases; nucleotides outside the gene matches: 6. The CDR3 sequence: CASSGTGTSEKLFF. CDR3 DNA sequence: TGTGCCAGCAGTGGGACAGGGACGAGTGAAAAACTGTTTTTT.

This clonotype has more than one count but fewer than ten. The chain uses TRBV7-2 and TRBJ2-3; D is perhaps TRBD1 (5 bases). V was shortened by 3 bases and J by 3 bases, with 13 bases between the two germline ends. The CDR3 consists of 15 residues. CDR1 and CDR2 from the germline V gene are SGHTA and FQGNSA. The DNA for the CDR3 is TGTGCCAGCAGCTTCACAGGACAAGGGACAGATACGCAGTATTTT. Translated, it gives CASSFTGQGTDTQYF.

CDR3 bases: TGTGCCAGCAGTACGAGGGACAGACCACCCTTCTACGAGCAGTACTTC. The encoded protein is CASSTRDRPPFYEQYF. The chain links TRBV27 to TRBJ2-7, with 7 bases aligning to TRBD1. V was clipped by 5 bases and J by 3 bases; unmatched bases: 13. The CDR3 consists of 16 residues. Germline V gene data show CDR1 as MNHEY and CDR2 as SMNVEV (reference sequence).

Many counts were recorded for this clonotype. This sequence joins TRBV3-1 and TRBJ2-3; possible D gene TRBD1, 5 bases. From germline, CDR1 is LGHDT and CDR2 YNNKEL (reference sequence). Between the trimmed V and J ends, which lost 3 bases and 0 bases, there was a span of 13 bases. This CDR3 contains 16 residues. The CDR3 sequence: CASSHYQGGSTDTQYF. CDR3 DNA sequence: TGTGCCAGCAGCCACTATCAGGGCGGTAGCACAGATACGCAGTATTTT.